This TCR beta chain was recorded in a study of blood T cell repertoires in COVID-19. Study context: Sites in the United States, Italy and Spain provided acute and convalescent COVID-19 samples. Sources were T cells, B-cell-depleted T cells, or PBMCs; the material itself was cDNA or gDNA.

In the original processing: Amplifying reference gene primers gave estimates of nucleated cell counts. TCRdb's copy holds only in-frame clones and misses some; the assay was immunoSEQ multiplex PCR. The DNA was the basis for D and trimming; V, J and clone size are from that table. The data contain 80,000 to 95,000 clones, 85% of them singletons. Sequenced input: peripheral blood. This receptor was obtained from a man of 80 years or more with acute or convalescent COVID-19.

CDR3 nucleotide sequence: TGCGCCAGCAGCCAAGAAGGGGGCGCTACCTGGGAGACCCAGTACTTC. This translates into CASSQEGGATWETQYF. The V call is TRBV4-1, the J call TRBJ2-5; 7 bases fit TRBD1. Unmatched junction bases numbered 9, after V lost 0 bases and J lost 5 bases. Per the germline V gene, CDR1 is MGHRA and CDR2 is YSYEKL. The CDR3 runs to 16 residues.